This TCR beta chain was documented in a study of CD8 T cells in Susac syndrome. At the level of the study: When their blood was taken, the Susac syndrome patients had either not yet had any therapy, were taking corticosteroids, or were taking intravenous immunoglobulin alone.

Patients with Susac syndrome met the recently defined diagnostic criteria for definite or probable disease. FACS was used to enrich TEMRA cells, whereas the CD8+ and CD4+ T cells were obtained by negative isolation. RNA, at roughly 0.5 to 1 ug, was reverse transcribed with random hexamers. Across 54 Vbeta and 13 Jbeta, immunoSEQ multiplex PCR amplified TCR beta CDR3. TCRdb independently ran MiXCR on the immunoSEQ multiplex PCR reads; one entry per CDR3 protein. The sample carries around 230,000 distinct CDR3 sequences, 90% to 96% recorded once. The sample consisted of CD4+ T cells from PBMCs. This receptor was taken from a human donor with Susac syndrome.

The CDR3 loop is CAWSVGLSTNEKLFF. The CDR3 DNA reads TGTGCCTGGAGTGTGGGACTGTCAACTAATGAAAAACTGTTTTTT. The chain couples TRBV30 to TRBJ1-4; TRBD1 might be the D (5 bases). V was pared by 0 bases and J by 0 bases, with 8 bases between. This CDR3 is built from 15 residues. The V gene's germline CDR1 is GTSNPN and CDR2 SVGIG (reference sequence).